These 17 T cell receptor beta chains share one sample of origin, sequenced in a study of T-cell reconstitution after alpha-beta-depleted transplantation in children. Library preparation (for TCRbeta) was performed with unique molecular identifiers. One entry per CDR3 protein, called by TCRdb with MiXCR from the PCR reads. The sample records under 450,000 distinct CDR3 sequences, about 16% being singletons. Source: PBMCs, mostly from graft donor cells, taken 360 days after TCRalphabeta/CD19-depleted stem cell transplant. The receptors derive from a boy younger than two who had a stem cell transplant for Wiskott-Aldrich syndrome, so the T cells may come from the graft donor.

The chain recombines TRBV29-1 with TRBJ2-3, with TRBD2 matching 11 bases. This CDR3 region has 15 residues. Germline CDR1 SQVTM, CDR2 ANQGSEA. Trimming took 6 bases from V and 2 from J; bases not matched to a gene: 7. The CDR3 reads CSVDGTSGPTDTQYF. The CDR3 coding sequence is TGCAGCGTGGACGGGACTAGCGGACCCACAGATACGCAGTATTTT.

This clonotype has more than one count but fewer than ten. The rearrangement joins TRBV10-3 to TRBJ2-7; 15 bases agree with TRBD2. The CDR3 contains 14 residues. CDR1 ENHRY and CDR2 SYGVKD come from the germline V gene. V shed 10 bases and J 5 bases; nucleotides not matched to a gene: 6. The CDR3 spells CASGLAGGEDEQYF. The CDR3 coding sequence is TGTGCCAGCGGACTAGCGGGAGGGGAAGACGAGCAGTACTTC.

The chain is built from TRBV4-1 and TRBJ2-7, with 10 bases aligning to TRBD2. The CDR3 is made up of 13 amino acids. Unmatched junction bases numbered 5, after V lost 0 bases and J lost 12 bases. Germline V lookup: CDR1 MGHRA, CDR2 YSYEKL. The CDR3 loop is CASSQDLGLAVYF. CDR3 nucleotide sequence: TGCGCCAGCAGCCAAGATCTCGGACTAGCGGTGTACTTC.

The table lists this clonotype with a few counts. V is TRBV20-1 and J is TRBJ2-3; 9 bases are shared with TRBD2. Germline CDR1 reads DFQATT; CDR2 reads SNEGSKA (reference sequence). The V segment lost 0 bases and the J segment 6 bases; nucleotides outside the gene matches: 7. The CDR3 has 15 amino acids. CDR3 in amino acids: CSARDASGRRDTQYF. In DNA, the CDR3 is TGCAGTGCTAGAGATGCGAGCGGGAGGCGGGATACGCAGTATTTT.

The CDR3 bases are TGTGCCAGCAGCTTAGGGACAGGGGTCTATGGCTACACCTTC. This gives the protein CASSLGTGVYGYTF. V gene TRBV7-8 combines with J gene TRBJ1-2, with 9 bases identical to TRBD1. V lost 1 base to trimming and J lost 4 bases; unmatched junction nucleotides: 1. The CDR3 has 14 residues. Germline lookup yields CDR1 SGHVS and CDR2 FQNEAQ. The full variable domain, completed using reference TRBV7-8 and TRBJ1-2, is GAGVSQSPRYKVAKRGQDVALRCDPISGHVSLFWYQQALGQGPEFLTYFQNEAQLDKSGLPSDRFFAERPEGSVSTLKIQRTQQEDSAVYLCASSLGTGVYGYTFGSGTRLTVV.

CDR3 sequence reads: CASSLLAGGPGEQYF. As DNA, the CDR3 is TGTGCCAGCAGCTTACTAGCGGGAGGGCCGGGGGAGCAGTACTTC. The genes are TRBV7-2 and TRBJ2-7; 12 bases are a match to TRBD2. Trimming cost V 2 bases and J 7 bases; bases outside gene matches: 6. This CDR3 is 15 amino acids long. CDR1 and CDR2 from the germline V gene are SGHTA and FQGNSA.

This rearrangement joins TRBV11-2 to TRBJ2-7, with D tentatively TRBD1 (8 bases). The CDR3 extends over 16 amino acids. Germline V lookup: CDR1 SGHAT, CDR2 FQNNGV. The V end was cut by 1 base, the J end by 0 bases, with 13 bases between. CDR3 bases: TGTGCCAGCAGCTTAGTAACAGGGGGGGACTCCTACGAGCAGTACTTC. Translated, it gives CASSLVTGGDSYEQYF.

CDR3 DNA: TGCAGTGCTCTTTTCAACACCGGGGAGCTGTTTTTT. Its protein is CSALFNTGELFF. The chain carries TRBV20-1 and TRBJ2-2, with no clear D. CDR1 and CDR2 (germline): DFQATT, SNEGSKA (reference sequence). CDR3 length: 12 amino acids. V was clipped by 5 bases and J by 2 bases, with 6 bases between them.

The chain employs TRBV12-3 or TRBV12-4 and TRBJ2-7, with D unresolved. Trimming removed 1 base from V and 7 bases from J, with 11 bases in between. There are 13 residues in the CDR3. The DNA for the CDR3 is TGTGCCAGCAGTTTAGTACCCCGTGGAGAGCAGTACTTC. Encoded protein: CASSLVPRGEQYF.

The rearrangement links TRBV24-1 to TRBJ2-7; 9 bases match TRBD1. The CDR3 contains 13 residues. Trimming took 9 bases from V and 7 from J; bases not matched to a gene: 9. Germline lookup yields CDR1 KGHDR and CDR2 SFDVKD. For the CDR3, the DNA is TGTGCCACCGGGACAGGGAGCGTACGAGAGCAGTACTTC. Translated, it gives CATGTGSVREQYF.

This clonotype was detected only a few times. In nucleotides, the CDR3 is TGTGCCAGCAGTCTGGGACAGGGGATGAGCACAGATACGCAGTATTTT. Its translation is CASSLGQGMSTDTQYF. The V gene is TRBV12-3 or TRBV12-4, the J gene TRBJ2-3, with 10 bases aligning to TRBD1. J was trimmed by 0 bases and V by 5 bases; bases with no gene match: 5. CDR3 length equals 16 residues.

V usage is TRBV7-9 and J usage is TRBJ2-3; the match to TRBD2 covers 7 bases. The CDR3 runs to 15 residues. The J segment lost 6 bases and the V segment lost 5 bases, leaving 11 bases of the junction unmatched. Germline CDR1 is SEHNR and CDR2 is FQNEAQ (reference sequence). CDR3 DNA sequence: TGTGCCAGCAGCCTAATGGGCGGGGGTCTGGATACGCAGTATTTT. Its protein is CASSLMGGGLDTQYF.

This clonotype occurred a few times. The V gene is TRBV5-6, the J gene TRBJ2-5, with 7 positions matching TRBD2. Germline V CDR1 and CDR2: SGHDT, YYEEEE. There are 15 residues in the CDR3. V shed 1 base and J 4 bases; nucleotides not matched to a gene: 7. CDR3 sequence (DNA): TGTGCCAGCAGCTTGAAAAGGCGGGAGTTAGAGACCCAGTACTTC. Amino acids: CASSLKRRELETQYF.

This sequence joins TRBV6-1 and TRBJ2-3, with D possibly TRBD1 on 7 matching bases. The germline V gene encodes CDR1 MNHNS and CDR2 SASEGT. This CDR3 is built from 15 residues. The V end lost 5 bases, the J end lost 1 base, and 13 bases lay between the germline ends. The CDR3 bases are TGTGCCAGCAGTCGACAGGGACTTCGCACAGATACGCAGTATTTT. This codes for CASSRQGLRTDTQYF.

This clonotype has just a few counts. The chain links TRBV15 to TRBJ1-4; D ambiguous. The CDR3 has 15 residues. Trimming cost V 2 bases and J 3 bases, with 10 bases left between them. The V gene's germline CDR1 is LNHNV and CDR2 YYDKDF (reference sequence). The CDR3 DNA reads TGTGCCACCAGCAGACTTACTCGATCTAATGAAAAACTGTTTTTT. This encodes CATSRLTRSNEKLFF.

The chain is built from TRBV2 and TRBJ1-5; possibly TRBD1 for D (5 bases). CDR1 is SNHLY and CDR2 is FYNNEI in the germline V gene. This CDR3 has 15 amino acids. V was trimmed by 8 bases and J by 0 bases, leaving 14 bases between them. DNA of the CDR3: TGTGCCAGCGGGAGGGGAGCTTATAGCAATCAGCCCCAGCATTTT. Translating it yields CASGRGAYSNQPQHF.

This chain joins TRBV6-2 or TRBV6-3 and TRBJ1-2; the D is unclear. Germline values: CDR1 MNHEY, CDR2 SVGEGT. The CDR3 sequence is 12 residues long. V was trimmed by 5 bases and J by 4 bases, leaving 8 bases between them. This CDR3 reads CASSKPGYGYTF. Written as DNA, the CDR3 is TGTGCCAGCAGTAAACCCGGCTATGGCTACACCTTC.